Shown below are 9 T cell receptor beta chains from a single sample sequenced in a study of vaccination and CD4 T cells after COVID-19 (dated by TCRdb to between 2021 and 2024). The library came from PCR. Sequencing took place on an Illumina iSeq 100. TCR sequencing of DNA from cultured CD4+ T cells used the Oncomine TCR Beta short-read assay at the Johns Hopkins FTIC core. Using fastp at Q25 and MiXCR, TCRdb reprocessed the public reads and kept productive beta chains. Every CDR3 protein is listed once, alongside the most common genes and DNA of its rows. The sample contains about 15,000 distinct CDR3 sequences, around 42% of them found a single time. Clones ranked in the top ten supply 5.6% of the sample. According to the study, the label for this sample's treatment or condition signals: roughly 10-day PBMC culture with coronavirus spike peptide pools or control peptides (ViraFEST assay). Their antigens are not known.

The source was CD4+ T cells from blood, cultured in vitro, collected before SARS-CoV-2 vaccination. The source of these receptors is a human donor who had recovered from COVID-19.

The rearrangement joins TRBV6-2 or TRBV6-3 to TRBJ2-3, with 7 bases identical to TRBD2. The CDR3 runs 18 residues. V was clipped by 4 bases and J by 1 base; unmatched bases: 14. The germline V gene encodes CDR1 MNHEY and CDR2 SVGEGT. The CDR3 sequence: CASSSRRRASGRTDTQYF. The CDR3 DNA sequence: TGTGCCAGCAGTTCAAGGCGCCGGGCTAGCGGACGCACAGATACGCAGTATTTT.

This clonotype appeared a few times. The CDR3 reads CSAQPRTGATEAFF. For the CDR3, the DNA is TGCAGTGCCCAACCTAGAACAGGGGCCACTGAAGCTTTCTTT. V is TRBV20-1 and J is TRBJ1-1, with 7 bases that match TRBD1. Germline V gene data show CDR1 as DFQATT and CDR2 as SNEGSKA (reference sequence). With 6 bases clipped from V and 4 bases from J, the junction kept 11 bases outside the gene matches. The CDR3 extends over 14 amino acids.

The chain carries TRBV11-3 and TRBJ2-5, with a tentative D call TRBD2 (6 bases). Germline assignment: CDR1 SGHNT and CDR2 YENEEA. This CDR3 region has 12 residues. V dropped 2 bases and J dropped 5 bases, with 6 bases sitting between them. This chain's CDR3 is CASSLSGETQYF. In nucleotides, the CDR3 is TGTGCCAGCAGCTTAAGCGGGGAGACCCAGTACTTC.

The rearrangement joins TRBV12-3 or TRBV12-4 to TRBJ2-7; 7 bases align to TRBD1. Unmatched junction bases numbered 5, after V lost 5 bases and J lost 4 bases. CDR3 length: 13 amino acids. The CDR3 loop reads CASSQQGHYEQYF. The CDR3 nucleotides are TGTGCCAGCAGTCAACAGGGGCATTACGAGCAGTACTTC.

Relative to its sample, this clonotype is medium-sized (0.01 to 0.1%). The V and J genes are TRBV20-1 and TRBJ1-3; D is undetermined. V was pared by 6 bases and J by 0 bases, with 9 bases between. The CDR3 runs to 13 residues. Germline CDR1 is DFQATT and CDR2 is SNEGSKA (reference sequence). The CDR3 region is CSAPGDSGNTIYF. The CDR3 region has the DNA TGCAGTGCCCCCGGGGACTCTGGAAACACCATATATTTT.

The table lists this clonotype with a few counts. The chain carries TRBV20-1 and TRBJ2-3; 10 bases line up with TRBD2. V shed 3 bases, J shed 0 bases, and the junction held 6 bases outside the gene matches. This CDR3 contains 16 residues. The germline V gene encodes CDR1 DFQATT and CDR2 SNEGSKA (reference sequence). DNA for the CDR3: TGCAGTGCTAGCGCTAGCGGGGGTTATAGCACAGATACGCAGTATTTT. Its translation: CSASASGGYSTDTQYF.

V usage is TRBV5-4 and J usage is TRBJ1-1, with a weak D call TRBD1 (6 bases). The CDR3 loop spans 15 amino acids. In germline, CDR1 is SGHNT, CDR2 YYREEE (reference sequence). V gave up 4 bases and J gave up 4 bases, with 17 bases separating them. The CDR3 nucleotides are TGTGCCAGCAGCCCCTTCCCGACAGGCAGCACTGAAGCTTTCTTT. It is translated as CASSPFPTGSTEAFF.

The chain couples TRBV19 to TRBJ1-1; 7 bases match TRBD1. Per germline, CDR1 LNHDA and CDR2 SQIVND (reference sequence). CDR3 length: 15 amino acids. Losses at the gene ends were 5 bases for V and 5 bases for J; bases not matched to a gene: 11. The CDR3 loop reads CASSSGQGRGTEAFF. The CDR3 DNA follows: TGTGCCAGTAGTTCCGGGCAGGGCAGGGGGACTGAAGCTTTCTTT.

This chain links TRBV7-2 with TRBJ2-2, with 7 positions matching TRBD2. The length of the CDR3 is 16 residues. The junction had 2 bases not matched to a gene; V was cut back by 1 base and J by 0 bases. Germline-derived CDR1 and CDR2 are SGHTA and FQGNSA. CDR3 coding DNA: TGTGCCAGCAGCTTAGTGGGGGGGGCGAACACCGGGGAGCTGTTTTTT. Encoded protein: CASSLVGGANTGELFF. Filled out from reference TRBV7-2 and TRBJ2-2, the complete variable domain reads GAGVSQSPSNKVTEKGKDVELRCDPISGHTALYWYRQSLGQGLEFLIYFQGNSAPDKSGLPSDRFSAERTGGSVSTLTIQRTQQEDSAVYLCASSLVGGANTGELFFGEGSRLTVL.